These T cell receptor beta chains were read from a single sample in a study of cytomegalovirus exposure and HLA in healthy donors. Sequencing was performed with immunoSEQ multiplex PCR; in TCRdb, only in-frame clones are kept and a portion is missing. Of about 120,000 clones in the sample, roughly 70% are singletons; the top ten hold less than 3.5%. Sequences were obtained from PBMCs. These receptors were taken from a woman aged 35 to 49 in good health and CMV-seropositive. Both conserved end residues are part of each CDR3. D genes are given only for firm matches. Clone size appears in some rows only: once, few, many, or a class for an expanded clone.

cdr3_nt	cdr3_aa	d_call	clone_size	v_call	j_call
TGTGCCAGCAGCTTTGGACAGGCCCAGACTGAAGCTTTCTTT	CASSFGQAQTEAFF	TRBD1	-	TRBV7-9	TRBJ1-1
TGTGCCAGCAGCTTAGAGGTGGGGCTAGCGGGGGGGCCTCTACCAGATACGCAGTATTTT	CASSLEVGLAGGPLPDTQYF	TRBD2	few	TRBV11-2	TRBJ2-3
TGTGCCAGCAGCCAAGCGAGTTCTTACTATGGCTACACCTTC	CASSQASSYYGYTF	-	-	TRBV14	TRBJ1-2
TGTGCCAGCGGTACTTCTGGAAACACCATATATTTT	CASGTSGNTIYF	-	-	TRBV25-1	TRBJ1-3
TGTGCCAGCAATCCCCGGGACAGGGCTAAAGCGGTTGAAAAACTGTTTTTT	CASNPRDRAKAVEKLFF	TRBD1	-	TRBV28	TRBJ1-4
TGTGCCAGCAGTTACTCCACAGGGGGTGGCTACACCTTC	CASSYSTGGGYTF	TRBD1	-	TRBV6-5	TRBJ1-2
TGTGCCAGCAGCAGCCAGGTTCACACTGAAGCTTTCTTT	CASSSQVHTEAFF	-	-	TRBV7-9	TRBJ1-1
TGTGCCATCAGTGACTTCGGAGCAACTAGCACAGATACGCAGTATTTT	CAISDFGATSTDTQYF	-	-	TRBV10-3	TRBJ2-3
TGTGCCAGCAGTGAATTTAACGGGTTCGCTGGAAACACCATATATTTT	CASSEFNGFAGNTIYF	-	once	TRBV2	TRBJ1-3
TGTGCCAGCAGTGAAACCGGGACAGGGGGGCGGCCCCAGCATTTT	CASSETGTGGRPQHF	TRBD1	-	TRBV11-2	TRBJ1-5
TGTGCCAGCAGTCCGACAGCAGATACGCAGTATTTT	CASSPTADTQYF	-	-	TRBV6-6	TRBJ2-3
TGTGCCAGCAGGCGTAACACCGGGGAGCTGTTTTTT	CASRRNTGELFF	-	-	TRBV7-3	TRBJ2-2
TGTGCCAGCAGCCAAGGAACGGGTGGCTACACCTTC	CASSQGTGGYTF	-	-	TRBV7-9	TRBJ1-2
TGTGCCAGCAGTGCGTCCGGGACAGGGGGGCCCGGGGAGCTGTTTTTT	CASSASGTGGPGELFF	TRBD1	-	TRBV6-6	TRBJ2-2
TGTGCCAGCAGCATAGCGGGGAGGGAGACCCAGTACTTC	CASSIAGRETQYF	TRBD2	-	TRBV7-2	TRBJ2-5
TGTGCCAGCAGTTGGGCGGGAGGGGCGAACACTGAAGCTTTCTTT	CASSWAGGANTEAFF	-	-	TRBV28	TRBJ1-1
TGTGCCAGTAGTACACAGGCCTCCACTGAAGCTTTCTTT	CASSTQASTEAFF	-	few	TRBV19	TRBJ1-1
TGTGCCAGCAGCTTGTGGCTAGCGGGGGGTTACAATGAGCAGTTCTTC	CASSLWLAGGYNEQFF	TRBD2	-	TRBV5-4	TRBJ2-1
TGTGCCAGCAGCGTAACCGGGAACCCAAACCGTGAAGCTTTCTTT	CASSVTGNPNREAFF	-	-	TRBV7-9	TRBJ1-1
TGTGCCAGCAGCCAAGCGGGGGTGAACACTGAAGCTTTCTTT	CASSQAGVNTEAFF	-	-	TRBV4-2	TRBJ1-1
TGCGCCAGCAAACCCGGACAGGGGCCTGATTACGAGCAGTACTTC	CASKPGQGPDYEQYF	TRBD1	-	TRBV5-1	TRBJ2-7
TGTGCCTGGATGGCAGGGGGCGGGTACACCGGGGAGCTGTTTTTT	CAWMAGGGYTGELFF	TRBD1	once	TRBV30	TRBJ2-2
TGTGCCAGCAGCTCCAGCTCAAGGGGCCGGGTCGTCTACGAGCAGTACTTC	CASSSSSRGRVVYEQYF	-	-	TRBV27	TRBJ2-7
TGTGCCAGCAGCGCCGGGGGGCCCTATGGCTACACCTTC	CASSAGGPYGYTF	-	-	TRBV11-2	TRBJ1-2
TGTGCCAGCAGCGTGGGGCCAAGCATGGTCTACGAGCAGTACTTC	CASSVGPSMVYEQYF	-	-	TRBV9	TRBJ2-7
TGTGCCAGCAGCTCACTAGCGGGAGTTGAGACCCAGTACTTC	CASSSLAGVETQYF	TRBD2	-	TRBV11-2	TRBJ2-5
TGCGCCAGCAGCTTGGAGCAGGGTGGAACTGGGGCCAACGTCCTGACTTTC	CASSLEQGGTGANVLTF	-	few	TRBV5-1	TRBJ2-6
TGTGCCAGCAGCTTGGGTAGCGGGAGTTGGGAGCAGTACTTC	CASSLGSGSWEQYF	TRBD2	few	TRBV7-9	TRBJ2-7